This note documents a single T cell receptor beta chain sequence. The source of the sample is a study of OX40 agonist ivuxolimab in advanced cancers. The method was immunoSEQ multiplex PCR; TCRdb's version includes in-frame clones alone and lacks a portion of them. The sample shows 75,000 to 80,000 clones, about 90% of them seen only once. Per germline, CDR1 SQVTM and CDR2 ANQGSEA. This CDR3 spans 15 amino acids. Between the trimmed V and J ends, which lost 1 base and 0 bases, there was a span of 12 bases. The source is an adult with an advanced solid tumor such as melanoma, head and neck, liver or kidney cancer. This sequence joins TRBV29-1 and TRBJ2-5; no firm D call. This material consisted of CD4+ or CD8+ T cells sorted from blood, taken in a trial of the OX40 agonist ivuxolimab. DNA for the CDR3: TGCAGCGTTGAAGGGGTTAAGGGTTACCAAGAGACCCAGTACTTC. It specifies CSVEGVKGYQETQYF.